This T cell receptor (beta chain) was identified during a study of shared clonotypes between healthy human individuals. Notes on the study in general: Compared with memory subsets, naive subsets generally had larger estimated richness. Only blood was sampled, and tissue TCR repertoires likely differ from blood ones.

The protocol was immunoSEQ multiplex PCR, while the TCRdb copy is restricted to in-frame clones and leaves out a portion. The sample carries 2 million to 3 million clones, under 95% recorded once. Concerning this clone itself: The antigen is unknown. A junction end diverges from the germline sequence, so it may reflect a read error.

The CDR3 length is 13 residues. The germline gives CDR1 SGHDT, CDR2 YYEEEE. Material for sequencing was naive CD4+ T cells from PBMCs. This sample's subset: CD45RA+ positively selected. The sequence was collected from a man between 18 and 29 years old in good health. Some clones in this sample may be carry-over from other donors' samples. The chain joins TRBV5-6 to TRBJ1-2, with a weak D call TRBD1 (6 bases). The CDR3 sequence is CASSLGTGRATYF. The CDR3, as DNA: TGTGCCAGCAGCTTGGGCACAGGGCGGGCTACCTACTTC.